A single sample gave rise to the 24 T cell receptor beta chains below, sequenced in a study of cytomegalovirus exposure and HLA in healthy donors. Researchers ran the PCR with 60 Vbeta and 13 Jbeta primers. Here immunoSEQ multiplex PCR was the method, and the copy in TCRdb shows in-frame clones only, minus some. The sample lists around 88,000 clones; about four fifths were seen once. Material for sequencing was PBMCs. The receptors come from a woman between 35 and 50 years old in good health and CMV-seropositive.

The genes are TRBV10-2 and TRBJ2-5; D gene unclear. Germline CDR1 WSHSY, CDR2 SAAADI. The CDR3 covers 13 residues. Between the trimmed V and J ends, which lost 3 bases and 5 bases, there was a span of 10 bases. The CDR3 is CASSETLGETQYF. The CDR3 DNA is TGCGCCAGCAGTGAAACCCTCGGGGAGACCCAGTACTTC.

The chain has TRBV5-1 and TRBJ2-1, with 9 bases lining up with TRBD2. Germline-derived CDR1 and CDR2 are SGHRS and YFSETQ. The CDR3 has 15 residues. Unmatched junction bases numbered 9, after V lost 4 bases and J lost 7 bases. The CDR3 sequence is CASSTGLAGVNEQFF. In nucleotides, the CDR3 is TGCGCCAGCAGCACCGGCTTAGCGGGAGTGAATGAGCAGTTCTTC. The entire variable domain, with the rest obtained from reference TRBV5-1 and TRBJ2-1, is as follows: KAGVTQTPRYLIKTRGQQVTLSCSPISGHRSVSWYQQTPGQGLQFLFEYFSETQRNKGNFPGRFSGRQFSNSRSEMNVSTLELGDSALYLCASSTGLAGVNEQFFGPGTRLTVL.

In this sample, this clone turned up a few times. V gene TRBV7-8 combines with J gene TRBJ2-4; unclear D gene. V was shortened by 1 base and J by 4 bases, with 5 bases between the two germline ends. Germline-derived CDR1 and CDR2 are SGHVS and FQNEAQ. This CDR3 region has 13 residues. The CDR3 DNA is TGTGCCAGCAGCTTAGTTGAGAAAAACATTCAGTACTTC. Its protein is CASSLVEKNIQYF.

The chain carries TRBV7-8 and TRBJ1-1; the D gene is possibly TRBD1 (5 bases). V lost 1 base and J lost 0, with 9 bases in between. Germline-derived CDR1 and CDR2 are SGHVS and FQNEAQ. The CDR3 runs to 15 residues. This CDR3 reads CASSLGGQLNTEAFF. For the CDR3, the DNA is TGTGCCAGCAGCTTAGGAGGACAATTGAACACTGAAGCTTTCTTT.

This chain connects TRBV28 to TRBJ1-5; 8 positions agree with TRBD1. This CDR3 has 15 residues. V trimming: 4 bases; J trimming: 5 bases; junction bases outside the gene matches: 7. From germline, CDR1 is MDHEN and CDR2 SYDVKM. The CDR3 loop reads CASSSRGQGHQPQHF. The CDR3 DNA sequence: TGTGCCAGCAGTTCCCGTGGACAGGGTCATCAGCCCCAGCATTTT.

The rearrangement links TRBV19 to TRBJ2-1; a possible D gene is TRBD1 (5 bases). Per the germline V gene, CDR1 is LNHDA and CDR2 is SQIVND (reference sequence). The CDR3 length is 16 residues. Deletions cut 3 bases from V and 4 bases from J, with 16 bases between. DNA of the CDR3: TGTGCCAGTAGTATTGAGCAAAATAGGGGATACAATGAGCAGTTCTTC. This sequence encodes CASSIEQNRGYNEQFF.

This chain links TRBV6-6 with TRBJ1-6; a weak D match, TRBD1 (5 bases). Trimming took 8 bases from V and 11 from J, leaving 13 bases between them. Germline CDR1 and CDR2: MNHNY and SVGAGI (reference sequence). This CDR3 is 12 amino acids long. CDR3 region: CASGQGSPPLHF. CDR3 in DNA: TGTGCCAGCGGGCAGGGTTCCCCACCCCTCCACTTT.

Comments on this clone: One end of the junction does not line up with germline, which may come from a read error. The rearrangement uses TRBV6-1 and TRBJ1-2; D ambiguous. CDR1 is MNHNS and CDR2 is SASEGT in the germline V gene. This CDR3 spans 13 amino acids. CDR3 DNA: TGTGCCAGCAGTGATATCGGTCAGGAAAGGACTATCTTC. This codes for CASSDIGQERTIF.

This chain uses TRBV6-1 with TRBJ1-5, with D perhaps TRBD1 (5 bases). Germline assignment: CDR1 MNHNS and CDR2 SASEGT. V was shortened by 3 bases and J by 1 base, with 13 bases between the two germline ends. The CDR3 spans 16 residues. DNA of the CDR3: TGTGCCAGCAGTGATTGGCAGGGTTTGAGCAATCAGCCCCAGCATTTT. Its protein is CASSDWQGLSNQPQHF.

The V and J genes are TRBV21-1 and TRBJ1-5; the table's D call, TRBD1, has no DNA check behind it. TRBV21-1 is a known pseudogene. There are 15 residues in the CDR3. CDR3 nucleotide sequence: TGTGCCAGCAGCAATGGAGACAGGGACAATCAGCCCCAGCATTTT. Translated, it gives CASSNGDRDNQPQHF.

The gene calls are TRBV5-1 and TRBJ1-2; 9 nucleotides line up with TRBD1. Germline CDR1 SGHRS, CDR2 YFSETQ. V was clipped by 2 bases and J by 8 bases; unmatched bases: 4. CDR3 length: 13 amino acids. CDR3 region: CASSLQGAQGYTF. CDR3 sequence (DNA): TGCGCCAGCAGCTTACAGGGGGCTCAGGGCTACACCTTC.

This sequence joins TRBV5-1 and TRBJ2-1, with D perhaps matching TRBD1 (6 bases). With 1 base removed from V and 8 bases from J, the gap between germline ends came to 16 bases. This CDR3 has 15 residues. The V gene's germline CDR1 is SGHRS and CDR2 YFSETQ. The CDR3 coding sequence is TGCGCCAGCAGCTTGACGGCAGGGGCTTTCGATGAGCAGTTCTTC. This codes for CASSLTAGAFDEQFF.

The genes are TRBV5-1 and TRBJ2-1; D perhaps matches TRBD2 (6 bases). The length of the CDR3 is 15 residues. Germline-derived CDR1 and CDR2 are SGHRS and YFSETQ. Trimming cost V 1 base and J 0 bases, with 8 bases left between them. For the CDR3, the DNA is TGCGCCAGCAGCTTGAGCGGGTCCTCCTACAATGAGCAGTTCTTC. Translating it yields CASSLSGSSYNEQFF.

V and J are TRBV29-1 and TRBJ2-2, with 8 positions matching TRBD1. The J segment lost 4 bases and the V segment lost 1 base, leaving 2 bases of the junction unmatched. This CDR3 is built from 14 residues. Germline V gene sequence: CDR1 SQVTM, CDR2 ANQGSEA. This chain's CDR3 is CSVEGTGTTGELFF. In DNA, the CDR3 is TGCAGCGTTGAAGGGACAGGGACCACCGGGGAGCTGTTTTTT.

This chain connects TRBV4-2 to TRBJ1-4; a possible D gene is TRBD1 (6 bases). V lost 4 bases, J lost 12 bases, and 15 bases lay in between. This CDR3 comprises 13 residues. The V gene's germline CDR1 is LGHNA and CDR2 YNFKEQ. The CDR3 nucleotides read TGTGCCAGCAGCCCTCCAGGGGTTGGGGAACTGTTTTTT. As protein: CASSPPGVGELFF.

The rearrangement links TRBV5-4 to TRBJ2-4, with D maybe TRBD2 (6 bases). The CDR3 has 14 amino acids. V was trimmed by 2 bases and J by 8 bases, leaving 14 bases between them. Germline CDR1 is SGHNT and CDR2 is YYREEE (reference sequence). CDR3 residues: CASSLYGAGYIQYF. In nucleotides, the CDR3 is TGTGCCAGCAGCTTATACGGGGCGGGGTACATTCAGTACTTC.

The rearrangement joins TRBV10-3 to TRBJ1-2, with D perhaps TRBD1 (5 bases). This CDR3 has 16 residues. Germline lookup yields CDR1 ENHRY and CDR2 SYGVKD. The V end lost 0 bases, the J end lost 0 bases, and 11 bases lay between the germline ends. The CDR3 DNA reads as TGTGCCATCAGTGAGTCAGGGACTCGAGCTAACTATGGCTACACCTTC. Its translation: CAISESGTRANYGYTF.

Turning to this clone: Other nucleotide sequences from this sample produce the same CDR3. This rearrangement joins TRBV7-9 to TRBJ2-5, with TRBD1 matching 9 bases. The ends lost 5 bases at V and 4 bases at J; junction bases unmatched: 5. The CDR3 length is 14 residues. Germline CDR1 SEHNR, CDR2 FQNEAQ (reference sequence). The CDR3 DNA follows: TGTGCCAGCAGCCTCCTGACAGGGGGAGAGACCCAGTACTTC. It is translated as CASSLLTGGETQYF.

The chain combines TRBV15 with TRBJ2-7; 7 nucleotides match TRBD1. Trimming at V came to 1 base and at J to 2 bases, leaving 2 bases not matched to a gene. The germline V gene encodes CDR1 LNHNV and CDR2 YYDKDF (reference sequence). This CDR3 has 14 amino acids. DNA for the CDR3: TGTGCCACCAGCAGAGCACAGGGGCCCTACGAGCAGTACTTC. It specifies CATSRAQGPYEQYF.

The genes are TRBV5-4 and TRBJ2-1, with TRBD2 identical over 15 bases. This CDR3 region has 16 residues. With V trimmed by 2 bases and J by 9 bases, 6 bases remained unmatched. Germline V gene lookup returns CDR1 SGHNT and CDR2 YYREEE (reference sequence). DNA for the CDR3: TGTGCCAGCAGCTTAGGACTAGCGGGAGGGCCAGCTGAGCAGTTCTTC. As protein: CASSLGLAGGPAEQFF.

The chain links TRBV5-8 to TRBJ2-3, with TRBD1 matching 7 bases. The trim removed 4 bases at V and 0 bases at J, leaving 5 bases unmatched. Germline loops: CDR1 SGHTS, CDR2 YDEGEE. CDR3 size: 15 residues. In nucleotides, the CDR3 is TGTGCCAGCAGCAAGGGACAGTCTAGCACAGATACGCAGTATTTT. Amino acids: CASSKGQSSTDTQYF.

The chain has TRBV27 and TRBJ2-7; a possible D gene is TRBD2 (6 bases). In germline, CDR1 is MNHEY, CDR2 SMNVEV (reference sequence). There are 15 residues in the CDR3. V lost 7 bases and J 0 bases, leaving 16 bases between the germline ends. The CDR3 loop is CASNISGSISYEQYF. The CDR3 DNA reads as TGTGCCAGCAACATAAGCGGGTCGATCTCCTACGAGCAGTACTTC.

DNA of the CDR3: TGTGCCAGCAGCACTTCAGGGGGAGGTGGAAACACCATATATTTT. Its translation is CASSTSGGGGNTIYF. The chain employs TRBV7-9 and TRBJ1-3, with 7 bases lining up with TRBD1. The germline V gene has CDR1 SEHNR and CDR2 FQNEAQ (reference sequence). This CDR3 comprises 15 residues. Germline trimming cut 5 bases from V and 3 bases from J; bases unmatched to any gene: 7.

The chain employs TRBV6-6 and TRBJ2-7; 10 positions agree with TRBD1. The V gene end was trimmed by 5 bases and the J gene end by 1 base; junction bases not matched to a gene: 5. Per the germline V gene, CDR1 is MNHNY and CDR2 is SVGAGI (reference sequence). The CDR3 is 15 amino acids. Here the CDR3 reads CASSPRDRGSYEQYF. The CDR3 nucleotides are TGTGCCAGCAGTCCCCGGGACAGGGGATCCTACGAGCAGTACTTC.